The 4 T cell receptor beta chains presented below share a single source sample, sequenced in a study of T cell changes during pregnancy in multiple sclerosis. The method was immunoSEQ multiplex PCR; TCRdb's version includes in-frame clones alone and lacks a portion of them. The sample has tens of thousands of clones, more than 70% seen once. The sequenced sample was CD8+ T cells from peripheral blood mononuclear cells, obtained after pregnancy. All receptors derive from a female donor in good health, enrolled as a control in a pregnancy study.

The genes are TRBV27 and TRBJ1-1; perhaps TRBD1 as D (5 bases). V was clipped by 5 bases and J by 0 bases, with 7 bases between them. Germline V CDR1 and CDR2: MNHEY, SMNVEV (reference sequence). CDR3 length: 13 amino acids. The CDR3 DNA follows: TGTGCCAGCAGTGGGACTCTGAACACTGAAGCTTTCTTT. Translating gives CASSGTLNTEAFF.

The chain has TRBV27 and TRBJ1-5; 8 nucleotides line up with TRBD1. The length of the CDR3 is 14 residues. Germline V lookup: CDR1 MNHEY, CDR2 SMNVEV (reference sequence). V lost 6 bases and J lost 3; bases outside the gene matches: 4. The CDR3 bases are TGTGCCAGCAGCTACAGGGGGTTCAATCAGCCCCAGCATTTT. This gives the protein CASSYRGFNQPQHF.

The chain carries TRBV27 and TRBJ2-5, with TRBD2 identical over 12 bases. With 4 bases clipped from V and 5 bases from J, the junction kept 5 bases outside the gene matches. In germline, CDR1 is MNHEY, CDR2 SMNVEV (reference sequence). This CDR3 contains 15 residues. The CDR3 spells CASSSGTSGFETQYF. CDR3 DNA sequence: TGTGCCAGCAGTTCTGGGACTAGCGGGTTCGAGACCCAGTACTTC.

Turning to this clone: At one end, the junction sequence differs from germline, possibly due to a read error. The chain carries TRBV7-7 and TRBJ2-2, with a possible D match to TRBD2 (5 bases). Per germline, CDR1 SSHAT and CDR2 FNYEAQ (reference sequence). The CDR3 sequence is 13 residues long. DNA of the CDR3: TGTGCTAGCAGCTTAGGAGGTTCCGGGGAGCTGTTTTTT. Amino acids: CASSLGGSGELFF.